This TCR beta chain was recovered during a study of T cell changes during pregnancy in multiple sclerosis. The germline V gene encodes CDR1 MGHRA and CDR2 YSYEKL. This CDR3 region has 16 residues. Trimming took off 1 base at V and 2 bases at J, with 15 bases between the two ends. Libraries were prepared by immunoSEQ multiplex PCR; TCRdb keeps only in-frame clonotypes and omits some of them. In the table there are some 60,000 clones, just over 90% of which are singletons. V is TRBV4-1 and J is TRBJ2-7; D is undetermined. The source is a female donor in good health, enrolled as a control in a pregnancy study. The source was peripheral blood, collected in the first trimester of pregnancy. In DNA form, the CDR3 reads TGCGCCAGCAGCCAAGTCGGCATCAGAGGAGCCTACGAGCAGTACTTC. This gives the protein CASSQVGIRGAYEQYF.